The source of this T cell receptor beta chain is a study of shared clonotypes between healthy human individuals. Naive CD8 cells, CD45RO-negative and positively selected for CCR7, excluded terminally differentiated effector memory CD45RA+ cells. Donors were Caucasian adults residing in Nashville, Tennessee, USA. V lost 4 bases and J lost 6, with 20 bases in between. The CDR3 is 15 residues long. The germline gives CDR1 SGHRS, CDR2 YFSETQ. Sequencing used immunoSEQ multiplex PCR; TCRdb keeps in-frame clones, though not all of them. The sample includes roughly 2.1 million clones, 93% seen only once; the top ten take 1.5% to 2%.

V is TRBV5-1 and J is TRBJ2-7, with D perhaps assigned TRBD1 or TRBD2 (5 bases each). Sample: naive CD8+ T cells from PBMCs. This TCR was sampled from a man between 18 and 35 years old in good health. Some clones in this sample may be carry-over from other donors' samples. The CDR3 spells CASSQWQGGGGEQYF. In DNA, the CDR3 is TGCGCCAGCAGCCAGTGGCAGGGCGGAGGTGGCGAGCAGTACTTC.